This T cell receptor beta chain originates from a study of shared clonotypes between healthy human individuals. Study outcomes and limitations: Read depth was anticipated to influence clonotype sharing among donors. Some clonotypes were shared by all four sorted-subset donors, while others were not shared. The non-shared ones had lower generation probabilities than the shared ones.

It was CD45RO-negative cells, positively selected for CCR7, that made up naive CD8 cells, with terminally differentiated effector memory CD45RA+ cells excluded. Every contributor of samples was a Caucasian grown-up residing in Nashville, Tennessee. Libraries were prepared by immunoSEQ multiplex PCR; TCRdb keeps only in-frame clonotypes and omits some of them. The sample comprises around 1.9 million clones, 93% of which are singletons, and under 2% rests with the top ten. The V and J ends lost 8 bases and 2 bases, in that order; junction bases with no gene match: 9. This CDR3 is built from 14 residues. In germline, CDR1 is MNHEY, CDR2 SVGAGI. Comment on this clone: As yet, its antigen is unknown.

What was sequenced was naive CD8+ T cells from PBMCs. V gene TRBV6-5 combines with J gene TRBJ2-7, with 7 bases identical to TRBD1. The source of this sequence is a man between 18 and 35 years old in good health. Some clones in this sample may be carry-over from other donors' samples. Here the CDR3 DNA reads TGTGCCAGCCGGGTGGGGCAGGGGGCCTACGAGCAGTACTTC. Encoded protein: CASRVGQGAYEQYF.